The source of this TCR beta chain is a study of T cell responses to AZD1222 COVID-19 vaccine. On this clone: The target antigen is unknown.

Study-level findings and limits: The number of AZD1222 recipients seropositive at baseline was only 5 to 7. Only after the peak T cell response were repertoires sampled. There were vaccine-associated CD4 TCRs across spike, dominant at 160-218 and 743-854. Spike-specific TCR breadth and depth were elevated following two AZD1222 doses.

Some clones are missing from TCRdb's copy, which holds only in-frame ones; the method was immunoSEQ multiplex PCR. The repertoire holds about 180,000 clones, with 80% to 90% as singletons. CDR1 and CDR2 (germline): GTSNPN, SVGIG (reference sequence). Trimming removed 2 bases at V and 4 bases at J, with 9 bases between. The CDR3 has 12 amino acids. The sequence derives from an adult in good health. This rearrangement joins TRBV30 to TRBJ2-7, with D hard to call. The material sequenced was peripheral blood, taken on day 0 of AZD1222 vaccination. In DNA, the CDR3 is TGTGCCTGGAGTCCCCGTGGGTACGAGCAGTACTTC. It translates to CAWSPRGYEQYF.